One sample yielded the 18 T cell receptor beta chains listed below, sequenced in a study of blood T cell repertoires in COVID-19. Assay used: immunoSEQ multiplex PCR; TCRdb lists only in-frame clones, some missing. The sample carries 110,000 or so clones, 85% recorded once. The sample comprised peripheral blood. The receptors were gathered from an older woman with COVID-19, enrolled during active disease.

This clone has more than one count but fewer than ten. The chain joins TRBV2 to TRBJ2-5; tentatively, D is TRBD2 (6 bases). The CDR3 is 13 amino acids. Per the germline V gene, CDR1 is SNHLY and CDR2 is FYNNEI. V shed 7 bases and J shed 4 bases, with 13 bases lying between them. CDR3 nucleotide sequence: TGTGCCAGCATGCGGGGAGGTGGAGAGACCCAGTACTTC. Translation gives CASMRGGGETQYF.

The chain employs TRBV3-1 (or the pseudogene TRBV3-2) and TRBJ2-7; D perhaps matches TRBD2 (7 bases). Germline CDR1 and CDR2: LGHDT and YNNKEL (reference sequence). Trimming cost V 2 bases and J 6 bases, with 14 bases left between them. This CDR3 contains 14 residues. CDR3 sequence reads: CASSQRGAGFEQYF. For the CDR3, the DNA is TGTGCCAGCAGCCAACGGGGGGCAGGATTCGAGCAGTACTTC.

The chain couples TRBV7-9 to TRBJ1-1; D is undetermined. Germline loops: CDR1 SEHNR, CDR2 FQNEAQ (reference sequence). The CDR3 loop spans 15 amino acids. Trimming cost V 6 bases and J 3 bases, with 17 bases left between them. The CDR3 DNA reads TGTGCCAGCAGTGCGGGTCGGTGGGAGGACACTGAAGCTTTCTTT. This codes for CASSAGRWEDTEAFF.

This chain uses TRBV18 with TRBJ1-1; the D gene is possibly TRBD1 (6 bases). V was pared by 5 bases and J by 3 bases, with 13 bases between. CDR3 length: 14 residues. Germline CDR1 is KGHSH and CDR2 is LQKENI. The CDR3 loop is CASSSGQMDTEAFF. The CDR3 nucleotides are TGTGCCAGCTCAAGCGGACAGATGGACACTGAAGCTTTCTTT.

The chain employs TRBV7-3 and TRBJ2-1; 7 positions match TRBD2. This CDR3 has 13 residues. J gave up 11 bases and V 4 bases, and 8 bases lay outside the gene matches. Per germline, CDR1 SGHTA and CDR2 FQGTGA. The CDR3 region is CASSSSGSGKQFF. The CDR3 DNA is TGTGCCAGCAGCTCAAGTGGGAGCGGGAAGCAGTTCTTC.

The chain joins TRBV5-4 to TRBJ1-5; D call uncertain. This CDR3 has 15 residues. The germline V and J ends were trimmed by 0 bases and 6 bases, with 13 bases remaining between them. Germline lookup yields CDR1 SGHNT and CDR2 YYREEE (reference sequence). The DNA for the CDR3 is TGTGCCAGCAGCTTGGACCCTCATAGTGGTCAGCCCCAGCATTTT. Protein product: CASSLDPHSGQPQHF.

The chain recombines TRBV3-1 (or the pseudogene TRBV3-2) with TRBJ1-2; the D is unclear. This CDR3 comprises 18 residues. Germline CDR1 reads LGHDT; CDR2 reads YNNKEL (reference sequence). The V and J ends lost 0 bases and 0 bases respectively, with 17 bases between them. The CDR3 bases are TGTGCCAGCAGCCAAGATCTACGCGGAGCGCAAGCTAACTATGGCTACACCTTC. Residues: CASSQDLRGAQANYGYTF.

The V and J genes are TRBV7-9 and TRBJ2-1, with TRBD1 matching over 10 bases. Germline CDR1 and CDR2: SEHNR and FQNEAQ (reference sequence). Germline trimming cut 5 bases from V and 1 base from J; bases unmatched to any gene: 5. The CDR3 totals 16 residues. Here the CDR3 DNA reads TGTGCCAGCAGCCAGACAGGGGGCGTTTCCTACAATGAGCAGTTCTTC. Translated, it gives CASSQTGGVSYNEQFF.

The chain employs TRBV11-1 and TRBJ2-2, with 7 bases identical to TRBD2. CDR1 is SGHAT and CDR2 is FQDESV in the germline V gene (reference sequence). The CDR3 length is 14 residues. V trimming: 5 bases; J trimming: 5 bases; junction bases outside the gene matches: 5. Here the CDR3 reads CASSPEGGTGELFF. The CDR3 coding sequence is TGTGCCAGCAGCCCCGAGGGAGGGACCGGGGAGCTGTTTTTT.

This chain connects TRBV5-1 to TRBJ2-7, with D possibly being TRBD2 (6 bases). The CDR3 loop spans 14 amino acids. The germline V gene encodes CDR1 SGHRS and CDR2 YFSETQ. The V and J ends lost 0 bases and 4 bases respectively, with 11 bases between them. The DNA for the CDR3 is TGCGCCAGCAGCTTGGAAAGGGAGGCGTACGAGCAGTACTTC. Its protein is CASSLEREAYEQYF.

The chain couples TRBV5-4 to TRBJ2-1, with 9 bases fitting TRBD1. With V trimmed by 2 bases and J by 3 bases, 6 bases remained unmatched. The germline gives CDR1 SGHNT, CDR2 YYREEE (reference sequence). This CDR3 has 16 amino acids. The CDR3 sequence is CASSFSTGGDYNEQFF. The CDR3 DNA reads as TGTGCCAGCAGCTTCTCGACAGGGGGGGACTACAATGAGCAGTTCTTC.

This clone was seen once. The chain is built from TRBV19 and TRBJ2-3, with TRBD2 identical over 10 bases. The germline gives CDR1 LNHDA, CDR2 SQIVND (reference sequence). The CDR3 runs 14 residues. V trimming: 8 bases; J trimming: 4 bases; junction bases outside the gene matches: 6. CDR3 in amino acids: CASASGGASDTQYF. CDR3 DNA: TGTGCCAGTGCCAGCGGGGGGGCGTCAGATACGCAGTATTTT.

The chain couples TRBV5-1 to TRBJ2-1; 15 bases fit TRBD2. The CDR3 sequence is 17 residues long. V lost 4 bases to trimming and J lost 8 bases; unmatched junction nucleotides: 10. In germline, CDR1 is SGHRS, CDR2 YFSETQ. This CDR3 reads CASSIIPGLAGGYEQFF. The CDR3 DNA follows: TGCGCCAGCAGCATAATACCGGGACTAGCGGGGGGTTATGAGCAGTTCTTC. The full variable domain, with the rest looked up from reference TRBV5-1 and TRBJ2-1, is KAGVTQTPRYLIKTRGQQVTLSCSPISGHRSVSWYQQTPGQGLQFLFEYFSETQRNKGNFPGRFSGRQFSNSRSEMNVSTLELGDSALYLCASSIIPGLAGGYEQFFGPGTRLTVL.

V is TRBV5-1 and J is TRBJ1-2; maybe TRBD1 (6 bases). The CDR3 has 16 residues. CDR1 is SGHRS, CDR2 YFSETQ, per germline. The ends were cut back, 0 bases at V and 3 bases at J, with 15 bases in the middle. CDR3 sequence (DNA): TGCGCCAGCAGCTTGGCCTTAGGGGGGGCAGACTATGGCTACACCTTC. Amino acids: CASSLALGGADYGYTF.

The chain combines TRBV3-1 (or the pseudogene TRBV3-2) with TRBJ1-1; 7 positions match TRBD1. The germline CDR1 and CDR2 sequences are LGHDT and YNNKEL (reference sequence). The CDR3 loop spans 14 amino acids. V lost 0 bases, J lost 6 bases, and 4 bases stayed unmatched. CDR3 region: CASSQDLGTAEAFF. In DNA, the CDR3 is TGTGCCAGCAGCCAAGACTTGGGGACAGCTGAAGCTTTCTTT.

The V call is TRBV7-9, the J call TRBJ2-1; 10 nucleotides agree with TRBD1. V lost 0 bases and J lost 8; bases outside the gene matches: 10. CDR1 and CDR2 from the germline V gene are SEHNR and FQNEAQ (reference sequence). The CDR3 totals 17 residues. For the CDR3, the DNA is TGTGCCAGCAGCTTAGCTTTGGGACAGGGGCGATTGGATGAGCAGTTCTTC. Protein product: CASSLALGQGRLDEQFF.

The chain employs TRBV7-9 and TRBJ2-7; 12 nucleotides align to TRBD2. With V trimmed by 5 bases and J by 4 bases, 6 bases remained unmatched. Germline loops: CDR1 SEHNR, CDR2 FQNEAQ (reference sequence). CDR3 length: 15 residues. CDR3 amino acids: CASSTSSGGAYEQYF. The CDR3, as DNA: TGTGCCAGCAGCACTTCTAGCGGGGGGGCATACGAGCAGTACTTC.

The chain uses TRBV24-1 and TRBJ1-2; the D is unclear. The germline V gene has CDR1 KGHDR and CDR2 SFDVKD. CDR3 length: 13 residues. Trimming removed 1 base at V and 2 bases at J, with 4 bases between. CDR3 coding DNA: TGTGCCACCAGTGATTTCCGGAACTATGGCTACACCTTC. This encodes CATSDFRNYGYTF.